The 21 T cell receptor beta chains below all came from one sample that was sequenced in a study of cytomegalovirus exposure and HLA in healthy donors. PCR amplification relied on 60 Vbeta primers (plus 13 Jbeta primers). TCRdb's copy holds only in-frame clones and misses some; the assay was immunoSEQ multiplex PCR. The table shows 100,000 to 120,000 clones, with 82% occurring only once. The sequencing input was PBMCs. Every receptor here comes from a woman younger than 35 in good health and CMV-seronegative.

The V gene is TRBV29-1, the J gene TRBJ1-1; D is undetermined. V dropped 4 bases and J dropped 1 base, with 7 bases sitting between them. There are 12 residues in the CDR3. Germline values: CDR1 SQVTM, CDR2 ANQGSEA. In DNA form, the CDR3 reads TGCAGCGTTGGTTGGGCGAACACTGAAGCTTTCTTT. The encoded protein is CSVGWANTEAFF.

The CDR3 DNA is TGTGCCAGCAGGCTTTCCGACAGGGGGGCATCTGGCTACACCTTC. It translates to CASRLSDRGASGYTF. The chain employs TRBV27 and TRBJ1-2; 9 nucleotides agree with TRBD1. From germline, CDR1 is MNHEY and CDR2 SMNVEV (reference sequence). V lost 6 bases, J lost 7 bases, and 12 bases stayed unmatched. The CDR3 sequence is 15 residues long.

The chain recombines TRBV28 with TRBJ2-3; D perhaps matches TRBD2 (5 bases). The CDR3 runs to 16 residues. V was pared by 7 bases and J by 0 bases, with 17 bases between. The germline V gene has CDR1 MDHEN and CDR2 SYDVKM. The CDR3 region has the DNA TGTGCCAGCAACCCACCTCGGGGAGCTAGCACAGATACGCAGTATTTT. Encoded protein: CASNPPRGASTDTQYF.

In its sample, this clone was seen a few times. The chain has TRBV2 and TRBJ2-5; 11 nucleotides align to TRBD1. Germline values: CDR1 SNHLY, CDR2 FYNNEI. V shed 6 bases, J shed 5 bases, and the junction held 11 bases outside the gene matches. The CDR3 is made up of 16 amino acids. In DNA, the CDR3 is TGTGCCAGCAGGAGGGGAGTGGACAGGGGGCACGAGACCCAGTACTTC. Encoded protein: CASRRGVDRGHETQYF.

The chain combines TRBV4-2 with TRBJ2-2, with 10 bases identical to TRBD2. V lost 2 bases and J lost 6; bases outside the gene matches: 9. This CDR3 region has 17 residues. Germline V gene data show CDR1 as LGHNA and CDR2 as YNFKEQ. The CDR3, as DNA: TGTGCCAGCAGCCAACCCCCCACTAGCGGGGCCGCCGGGGAGCTGTTTTTT. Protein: CASSQPPTSGAAGELFF.

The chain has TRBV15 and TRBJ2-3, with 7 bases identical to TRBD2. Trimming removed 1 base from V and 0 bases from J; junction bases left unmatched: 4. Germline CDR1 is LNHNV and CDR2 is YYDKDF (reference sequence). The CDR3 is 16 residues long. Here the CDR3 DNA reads TGTGCCACCAGCAGAGTCGGTAGCGGGAGCACAGATACGCAGTATTTT. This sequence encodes CATSRVGSGSTDTQYF.

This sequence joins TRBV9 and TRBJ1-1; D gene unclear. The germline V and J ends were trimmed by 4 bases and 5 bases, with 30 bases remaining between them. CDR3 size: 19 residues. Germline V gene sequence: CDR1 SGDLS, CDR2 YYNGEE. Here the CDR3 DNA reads TGTGCCAGCAGCCAAACCATAGAAGTGAACGGAGTGAGAGGGACTGAAGCTTTCTTT. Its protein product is CASSQTIEVNGVRGTEAFF.

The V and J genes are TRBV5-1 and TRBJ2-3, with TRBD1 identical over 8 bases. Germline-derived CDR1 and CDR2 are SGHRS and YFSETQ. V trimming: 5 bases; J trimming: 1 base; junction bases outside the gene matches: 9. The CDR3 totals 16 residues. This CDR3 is CASRLQGAGGTDTQYF. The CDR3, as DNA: TGCGCCAGCAGACTTCAGGGGGCAGGTGGCACAGATACGCAGTATTTT.

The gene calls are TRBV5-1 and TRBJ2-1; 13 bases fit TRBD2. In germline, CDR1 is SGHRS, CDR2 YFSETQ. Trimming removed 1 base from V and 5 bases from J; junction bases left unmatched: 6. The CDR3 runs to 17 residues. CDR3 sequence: CASSLPGTSGAHNEQFF. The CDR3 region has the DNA TGCGCCAGCAGCTTGCCCGGGACTAGCGGGGCCCACAATGAGCAGTTCTTC.

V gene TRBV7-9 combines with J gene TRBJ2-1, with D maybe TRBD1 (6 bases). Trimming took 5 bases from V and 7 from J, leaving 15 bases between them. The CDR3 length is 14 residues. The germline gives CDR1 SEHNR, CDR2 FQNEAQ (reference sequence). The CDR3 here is CASSPLAGVNEQFF. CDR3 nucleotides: TGTGCCAGCAGCCCCTTGGCAGGGGTGAATGAGCAGTTCTTC.

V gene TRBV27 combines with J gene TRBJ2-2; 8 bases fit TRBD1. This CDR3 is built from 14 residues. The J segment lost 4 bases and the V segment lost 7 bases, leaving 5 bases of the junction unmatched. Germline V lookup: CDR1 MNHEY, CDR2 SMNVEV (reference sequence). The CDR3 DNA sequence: TGTGCCAGCACCTCCGGGACAGGCACCGGGGAGCTGTTTTTT. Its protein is CASTSGTGTGELFF.

This chain's CDR3 is CASSSSGKYEQFF. CDR3 DNA: TGTGCCAGTAGCTCTAGCGGGAAATATGAGCAGTTCTTC. This chain joins TRBV19 and TRBJ2-1; 9 nucleotides agree with TRBD2. This CDR3 region has 13 residues. Germline V gene lookup returns CDR1 LNHDA and CDR2 SQIVND (reference sequence). Losses at the gene ends were 6 bases for V and 8 bases for J; bases not matched to a gene: 5.

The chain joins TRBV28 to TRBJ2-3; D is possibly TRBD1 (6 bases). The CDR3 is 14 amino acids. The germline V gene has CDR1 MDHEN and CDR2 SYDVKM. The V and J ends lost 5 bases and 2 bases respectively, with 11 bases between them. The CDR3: CASSRGTSTDTQYF. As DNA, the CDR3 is TGTGCCAGCAGTAGGGGGACCTCCACAGATACGCAGTATTTT.

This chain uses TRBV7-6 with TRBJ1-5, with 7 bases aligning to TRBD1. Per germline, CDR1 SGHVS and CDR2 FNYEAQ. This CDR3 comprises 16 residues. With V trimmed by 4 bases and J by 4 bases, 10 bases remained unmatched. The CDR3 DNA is TGTGCCAGCAGCTCGAACCCAGGGGGACAGAATCAGCCCCAGCATTTT. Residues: CASSSNPGGQNQPQHF. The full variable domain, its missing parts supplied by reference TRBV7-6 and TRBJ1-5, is GAGVSQSPRYKVTKRGQDVALRCDPISGHVSLYWYRQALGQGPEFLTYFNYEAQQDKSGLPNDRFSAERPEGSISTLTIQRTEQRDSAMYRCASSSNPGGQNQPQHFGDGTRLSIL.

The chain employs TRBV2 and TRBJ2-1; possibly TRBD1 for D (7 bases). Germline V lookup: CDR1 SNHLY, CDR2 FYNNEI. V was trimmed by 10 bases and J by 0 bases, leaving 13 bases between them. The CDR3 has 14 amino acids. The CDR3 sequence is CATGGTVSYNEQFF. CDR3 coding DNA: TGTGCCACCGGCGGGACAGTCTCCTACAATGAGCAGTTCTTC.

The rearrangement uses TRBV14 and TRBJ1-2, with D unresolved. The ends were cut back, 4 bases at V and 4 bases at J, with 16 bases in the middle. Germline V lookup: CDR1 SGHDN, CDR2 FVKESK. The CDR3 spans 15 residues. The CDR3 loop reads CASSPHPYIRYGYTF. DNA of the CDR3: TGTGCCAGCAGCCCTCACCCTTACATACGCTATGGCTACACCTTC.

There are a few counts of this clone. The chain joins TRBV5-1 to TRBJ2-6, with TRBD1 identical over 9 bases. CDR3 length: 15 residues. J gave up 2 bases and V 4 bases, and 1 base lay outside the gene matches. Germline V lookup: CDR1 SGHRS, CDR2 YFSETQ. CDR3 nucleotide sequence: TGCGCCAGCAGCACAGGGGGCACTGGGGCCAACGTCCTGACTTTC. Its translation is CASSTGGTGANVLTF.

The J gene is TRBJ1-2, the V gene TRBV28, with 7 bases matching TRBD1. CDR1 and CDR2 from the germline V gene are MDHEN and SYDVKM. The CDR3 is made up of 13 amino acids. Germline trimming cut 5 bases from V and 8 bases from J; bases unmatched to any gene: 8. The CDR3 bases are TGTGCCAGCAGTGTAACAGGGGAGAGGGGCTACACCTTC. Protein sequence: CASSVTGERGYTF.

DNA of the CDR3: TGTGCCACCAGCAGAGTAAGTCTAGACAATGAGCAGTTCTTC. Its translation is CATSRVSLDNEQFF. V usage is TRBV15 and J usage is TRBJ2-1, with D uncertain. This CDR3 spans 14 amino acids. V was trimmed by 1 base and J by 5 bases, leaving 9 bases between them. Per the germline V gene, CDR1 is LNHNV and CDR2 is YYDKDF (reference sequence).

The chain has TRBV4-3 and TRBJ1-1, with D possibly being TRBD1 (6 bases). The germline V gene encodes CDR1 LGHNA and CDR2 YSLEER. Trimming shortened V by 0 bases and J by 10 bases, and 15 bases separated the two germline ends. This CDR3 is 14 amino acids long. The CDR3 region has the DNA TGCGCCAGCAGCCAAGACGATCGGCAGGGGAGAGCTTTCTTT. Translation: CASSQDDRQGRAFF.

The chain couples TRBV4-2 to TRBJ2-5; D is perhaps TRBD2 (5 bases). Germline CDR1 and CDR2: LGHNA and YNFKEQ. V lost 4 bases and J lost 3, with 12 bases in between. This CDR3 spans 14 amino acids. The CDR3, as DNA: TGTGCCAGCAGCCGAGGTGGAGGTAAAGAGACCCAGTACTTC. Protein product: CASSRGGGKETQYF.